Listed below are T cell receptor beta chains from one sample, sequenced in a study of OX40 agonist ivuxolimab in advanced cancers. Sequenced by immunoSEQ multiplex PCR; TCRdb stores in-frame clones only, minus some. The sample shows roughly 72,000 clones, 89% of them seen only once. This specimen was CD4+ or CD8+ T cells sorted from blood, taken in a trial of the OX40 agonist ivuxolimab. Receptors originate from an adult with an advanced solid tumor such as melanoma, head and neck, liver or kidney cancer. Each CDR3 is given with its conserved first and last residue. Each record gives: J gene, D gene, V gene, clone size, CDR3 DNA, CDR3 protein. The D gene is left open where the match is weak. A clone size is listed for some rows: how often the clone was seen (once, few, many), or a class if it is expanded.

TRBJ2-1 TRBD1 TRBV18 - TGTGCCAGCCGCTGGACAGGCTTGGATGAGCAGTTCTTC CASRWTGLDEQFF
TRBJ2-7 TRBD1 TRBV7-2 - TGTGCCAGCAGCACCCGACAGGGGGCCTACGAGCAGTACTTC CASSTRQGAYEQYF
TRBJ2-5 - TRBV7-9 - TGTGCCAGCAGCCCCTTCAGGGGCCGTGGAGAGACCCAGTACTTC CASSPFRGRGETQYF
TRBJ2-7 - TRBV5-1 - TGCGCCAGCAGCTTTAACCGACTTAATTCCGCGCCGACCTACGAGCAGTACTTC CASSFNRLNSAPTYEQYF
TRBJ1-4 TRBD1 TRBV10-3 - TGTGCCATCAGTGAGACAGGGGTAAATGAAAAACTGTTTTTT CAISETGVNEKLFF
TRBJ2-5 - TRBV2 - TGTGCCAGCAGGACAGATCAAGAGACCCAGTACTTC CASRTDQETQYF
TRBJ2-7 TRBD1 TRBV29-1 - TGCAGCGTTGCTATCCGGACAGGGTTCCACGAGCAGTACTTC CSVAIRTGFHEQYF
TRBJ2-5 - TRBV6-6 - TGTGCCAGCAGTCCCACCGGAGAGACCCAGTACTTC CASSPTGETQYF
TRBJ2-7 - TRBV2 - TGTGCCAGCAGTGAAAGCTGGGGAGATGAGCAGTACTTC CASSESWGDEQYF
TRBJ2-7 - TRBV7-9 - TGTGCCAGCAGCCAAGGGGCCCAGCCCTCCTACGAGCAGTACTTC CASSQGAQPSYEQYF
TRBJ1-6 TRBD1 TRBV2 - TGTGCCAGCAGGGGACAGGGGAGTTCACCCCTCCACTTT CASRGQGSSPLHF
TRBJ2-7 - TRBV21-1 - TGTGCCAGCAGCGACCGGGACGCCCATCCCCAACTCTACGAGCAGTACTTC CASSDRDAHPQLYEQYF
TRBJ2-3 - TRBV5-6 - TGTGCCAGCAGCTTGAGTACAGATACGCAGTATTTT CASSLSTDTQYF
TRBJ1-1 - TRBV5-4 few TGTGCCAGCAGCTTGGCGGAGAACACTGAAGCTTTCTTT CASSLAENTEAFF
TRBJ2-7 - TRBV6-5 - TGTGCCAGCAGTTCGGGGGCCTTCTCCTACGAGCAGTACTTC CASSSGAFSYEQYF
TRBJ2-7 TRBD2 TRBV6-6 - TGTGCCAGCAGTTTACTAGCGTTCGCCTACGAGCAGTACTTC CASSLLAFAYEQYF
TRBJ2-5 TRBD1 TRBV5-1 once TGCGCCAGCAGCTTAGCCGATCGGGACAGGGAGACCCAGTACTTC CASSLADRDRETQYF
TRBJ2-1 TRBD2 TRBV7-9 - TGTGCCAGCAGCTTACTTGGGGCGGGAGCAGGGAACAATGAGCAGTTCTTC CASSLLGAGAGNNEQFF
TRBJ1-4 - TRBV7-2 - TGTGCCAGCAGCCAGGGGAGGGGGGCAGGAACTAATGAAAAACTGTTTTTT CASSQGRGAGTNEKLFF
TRBJ2-1 - TRBV20-1 - TGCAGTGCTCGACGGACCAATGAGCAGTTCTTC CSARRTNEQFF
TRBJ2-1 - TRBV7-3 once TGTGCCAGCAGCTTAAACCGGTTCGGAGATGAGCAGTTCTTC CASSLNRFGDEQFF
TRBJ2-1 TRBD2 TRBV9 - TGTGCCAGCAGCGTAGGGGCTAGCGGGAGTTTTATGAATGAGCAGTTCTTC CASSVGASGSFMNEQFF
TRBJ2-1 TRBD2 TRBV2 - TGTGCCAGCAGGAAGTCTAGCGGCTACAATGAGCAGTTCTTC CASRKSSGYNEQFF
TRBJ2-1 - TRBV11-2 - TGTGCCAGCAGCTTAGTATACAATGAGCAGTTCTTC CASSLVYNEQFF
TRBJ1-4 - TRBV4-1 - TGCGCCAGCAGCCAAGAATCCAGCCACCAGGGAAAACTGTTTTTT CASSQESSHQGKLFF
TRBJ2-7 - TRBV7-9 - TGTGCCAGCAGCTTGGGACCGCGCGGCTCCTACGAGCAGTACTTC CASSLGPRGSYEQYF
TRBJ1-4 - TRBV4-1 - TGCGCCAGCAGCCAAGATAGGACAAGTGAAAAACTGTTTTTT CASSQDRTSEKLFF
TRBJ1-1 - TRBV4-1 - TGTGCCAGCAGCCCGCAGGGTGAAACTGAAGCTTTCTTT CASSPQGETEAFF
TRBJ1-2 TRBD1 TRBV5-1 - TGCGCCAGCAGCTTGGCCGCAGGGGGCAGAGATGGCTACACCTTC CASSLAAGGRDGYTF
TRBJ1-3 - TRBV10-3 - TGTGCCGTGGAGAACTCTGGAAACACCATATATTTT CAVENSGNTIYF
TRBJ2-2 TRBD1 TRBV5-4 few TGTGCCAGCAGCTTCGGTTTCCAGGGGGCAAACACCGGGGAGCTGTTTTTT CASSFGFQGANTGELFF
TRBJ2-3 - TRBV18 - TGTGCCAGCTCACCCCTAGGGACCCCAGATACGCAGTATTTT CASSPLGTPDTQYF
TRBJ2-2 - TRBV5-1 - TGCGCCAGTTCGAACACCGGGGAGCTGTTTTTT CASSNTGELFF
TRBJ2-3 - TRBV10-1 - TGCGCCAGCAGTGTCCCCGCTTCGCCAGATACGCAGTATTTT CASSVPASPDTQYF
TRBJ1-1 - TRBV15 - TGTGCCACCAGCAGAGGTGACAACTGGATAATGAACACTGAAGCTTTCTTT CATSRGDNWIMNTEAFF
TRBJ1-1 TRBD1 TRBV27 - TGTGCCAGCAGAAGAGACAGGGGAAGGCACACTGAAGCTTTCTTT CASRRDRGRHTEAFF
TRBJ2-2 - TRBV7-9 - TGTGCCAGCAGCTTAGCGAGGGAAAACGGGGAGCTGTTTTTT CASSLARENGELFF
TRBJ2-7 - TRBV28 few TGTGCCAGCAGATCGTGGGGCGAGGGTTCCTACGAGCAGTACTTC CASRSWGEGSYEQYF
TRBJ2-5 TRBD2 TRBV11-3 - TGTGCCAGCAGCTTAGCGGGAGGCGAGACCCAGTACTTC CASSLAGGETQYF